This TCR beta chain is drawn from a study of blood T cells in healthy people across ages. Study overall: About one barcoded beta molecule was captured per two T cells (by template switching). Points from the study as a whole: Measured against age, TCR beta diversity per million T cells decreased in a roughly linear manner.

V lost 3 bases and J lost 6; bases outside the gene matches: 4. The CDR3 is 14 amino acids. CDR1 and CDR2 (germline): MNHEY, SMNVEV (reference sequence). Using a J-beta primer mix together with a sample-barcoded 5' primer, a second PCR was run for about 7 to 12 cycles. From the 5' RACE reads, TCRdb called clonotypes with MiXCR, one entry per CDR3 protein. The table lists some 1,500,000 distinct CDR3 sequences, under 55% of them singletons. The table lists this clonotype with a count of one. Its target is unknown. Drawing of peripheral blood yielded ten milliliters from each donor. The extraction recovered at least 5.5 micrograms of total RNA per sample.

The receptor was isolated from a woman between 18 and 29 years old in good health. The rearrangement joins TRBV27 to TRBJ1-5; 8 bases are shared with TRBD1. Specimen: blood. CDR3 in amino acids: CASSFQGAGQPQHF. For the CDR3, the DNA is TGTGCCAGCAGTTTCCAGGGGGCTGGTCAGCCCCAGCATTTT.